The 30 T cell receptor beta chains in this list originate from one sample, sequenced in a study of neurological immune-mediated disorders. One entry per CDR3 protein results from TCRdb running MiXCR on the 5' RACE reads. This sample carries some 32,000 distinct CDR3 sequences, over 12% of them seen once, and the ten largest clones take roughly a quarter. Material for sequencing was PBMCs. The receptors come from a man between 65 and 85 years old in good health.

This clonotype occurred a few times. The V call is TRBV5-1, the J call TRBJ2-7; D is tentatively TRBD1 or TRBD2 (5 bases each). The ends were cut back, 3 bases at V and 2 bases at J, with 15 bases in the middle. Germline loops: CDR1 SGHRS, CDR2 YFSETQ. The CDR3 totals 15 residues. Here the CDR3 DNA reads TGCGCCAGCAGCTCCCTGGGGGAAAGTACCTACGAGCAGTACTTC. Protein product: CASSSLGESTYEQYF.

This clonotype was detected many times. Relative to the germline gene, one junction end is altered; a read error may explain this. V gene TRBV2 combines with J gene TRBJ1-5; no definite D call. CDR1 is SNHLY, CDR2 FYNNEI, per germline. CDR3 length: 12 amino acids. The CDR3 sequence: CASSDSDRREIF. The CDR3 DNA reads as TGTGCCAGCAGTGATTCTGACCGCCGAGAAATCTTT.

Regarding this clonotype: Mismatch with germline at one junction end may stem from a read error. The chain employs TRBV14 and TRBJ2-1; D unresolved. The CDR3 has 13 amino acids. Germline values: CDR1 SGHDN, CDR2 FVKESK. For the CDR3, the DNA is TGTGCGAGCAGCCAAGATCCAGTGGGCGAGCAGCTCTTC. Amino acids: CASSQDPVGEQLF.

This clonotype has a handful of counts. The genes are TRBV29-1 and TRBJ1-2; 7 nucleotides match TRBD1. Germline V gene sequence: CDR1 SQVTM, CDR2 ANQGSEA. This CDR3 contains 13 residues. V lost 7 bases to trimming and J lost 0 bases; unmatched junction nucleotides: 5. The CDR3 reads CSARQGANYGYTF. Written as DNA, the CDR3 is TGCAGCGCAAGACAGGGTGCTAACTATGGCTACACCTTC.

This clonotype was counted many times. V and J are TRBV28 and TRBJ1-4; D gene unclear. Germline CDR1 and CDR2: MDHEN and SYDVKM. This CDR3 is 13 amino acids long. Between the trimmed V and J ends, which lost 2 bases and 4 bases, there was a span of 5 bases. CDR3 DNA: TGTGCCAGCAGTTTAGTGAGTAATGAAAAACTGTTTTTT. This gives the protein CASSLVSNEKLFF.

This clonotype was seen repeatedly, ten times or more. V usage is TRBV20-1 and J usage is TRBJ2-1, with 7 positions matching TRBD1. The CDR3 extends over 15 amino acids. V lost 0 bases to trimming and J lost 4 bases; unmatched junction nucleotides: 6. Germline CDR1 reads DFQATT; CDR2 reads SNEGSKA (reference sequence). The CDR3 nucleotides are TGCAGTGCTAGAGAGCCGGGACAGAGTTACAATGAGCAGTTCTTC. Amino acids: CSAREPGQSYNEQFF.

This clonotype was seen ten or more times. The chain carries TRBV9 and TRBJ2-5; no clear D gene. V was trimmed by 4 bases and J by 4 bases, leaving 14 bases between them. This CDR3 is 14 amino acids long. Germline lookup yields CDR1 SGDLS and CDR2 YYNGEE. The CDR3 region is CASSPGVGSETQYF. The CDR3 DNA reads TGTGCCAGCAGCCCAGGCGTGGGCTCAGAGACCCAGTACTTC. Based on the CDR3 plus reference TRBV9 and TRBJ2-5, the full variable domain is DSGVTQTPKHLITATGQRVTLRCSPRSGDLSVYWYQQSLDQGLQFLIQYYNGEERAKGNILERFSAQQFPDLHSELNLSSLELGDSALYFCASSPGVGSETQYFGPGTRLLVL.

This clonotype has ten or more counts. The V gene is TRBV12-3 or TRBV12-4, the J gene TRBJ1-4, with 7 nucleotides matching TRBD1. Trimming removed 6 bases from V and 5 bases from J; junction bases left unmatched: 6. The CDR3 has 14 amino acids. Written as DNA, the CDR3 is TGTGCCAGCAGCCAACAGGGGTCAAATGAAAAACTGTTTTTT. Its protein is CASSQQGSNEKLFF.

Ten or more counts support this clonotype. This chain uses TRBV24-1 with TRBJ2-6; TRBD1 agrees at 12 bases. The V segment lost 3 bases and the J segment 2 bases; nucleotides outside the gene matches: 7. The length of the CDR3 is 19 residues. Germline V gene data show CDR1 as KGHDR and CDR2 as SFDVKD. CDR3 bases: TGTGCCACCAGTGATGCGCCGGGACAGGGGGCGACTGGGGCCAACGTCCTGACTTTC. It codes for CATSDAPGQGATGANVLTF.

This clonotype has at least ten counts. The chain is built from TRBV29-1 and TRBJ1-2; D may be TRBD1 (5 bases). Germline CDR1 reads SQVTM; CDR2 reads ANQGSEA. CDR3 length: 12 amino acids. V was shortened by 5 bases and J by 6 bases, with 13 bases between the two germline ends. The CDR3 DNA reads as TGCAGCGTTTCCGATGGGGCGGATGGCTACACCTTC. Its protein product is CSVSDGADGYTF.

About this clonotype itself: One end of the junction fails to match germline, which may point to a read error. This chain joins TRBV5-1 and TRBJ2-1; the D gene is possibly TRBD1 (5 bases). CDR1 and CDR2 from the germline V gene are SGHRS and YFSETQ. The CDR3 extends over 14 amino acids. The DNA of the CDR3 is TGCGCCAGCAGCTTGGTGCAGGGAAATAATGAGCACTTCTTC. Encoded protein: CASSLVQGNNEHFF.

V is TRBV5-5 and J is TRBJ2-3; 8 positions match TRBD2. This CDR3 is built from 14 residues. V gave up 5 bases and J gave up 6 bases; unmatched junction bases: 8. Germline CDR1 reads SGHKS; CDR2 reads YYEKEE (reference sequence). CDR3 in amino acids: CASRGAGGRDTQYF. The CDR3 DNA reads as TGTGCCAGCAGGGGGGCGGGGGGCCGCGATACGCAGTATTTT.

This clonotype was recorded at least ten times. The chain recombines TRBV29-1 with TRBJ2-1; tentatively, D is TRBD1 or TRBD2 (6 bases each). The V end lost 5 bases, the J end lost 7 bases, and 18 bases lay between the germline ends. Looked up from germline, CDR1 is SQVTM and CDR2 is ANQGSEA. The CDR3 is made up of 14 amino acids. The CDR3 protein is CSVSPRGLGNEQFF. The CDR3 DNA sequence: TGCAGCGTTTCCCCCCGGGGGCTGGGAAATGAGCAGTTCTTC.

This clonotype was picked up many times. The chain links TRBV28 to TRBJ1-5; possibly TRBD1 for D (5 bases). This CDR3 region has 17 residues. Trimming removed 5 bases from V and 0 bases from J, with 17 bases in between. Per germline, CDR1 MDHEN and CDR2 SYDVKM. CDR3 sequence (DNA): TGTGCCAGCAGTCCCCACGCCACAGGAATTAGCAATCAGCCCCAGCATTTT. Translation: CASSPHATGISNQPQHF.

This clonotype was seen repeatedly, ten times or more. The rearrangement links TRBV2 to TRBJ2-2, with 10 bases aligning to TRBD1. Germline CDR1 and CDR2: SNHLY and FYNNEI. J gave up 4 bases and V 5 bases, and 1 base lay outside the gene matches. The CDR3 spans 14 residues. The CDR3 here is CASSRQGATGELFF. The CDR3 DNA is TGTGCCAGCAGTCGACAGGGGGCCACCGGGGAGCTGTTTTTT.

As to this clonotype: A much larger clone sits a single nucleotide away, making a read error possible. The chain links TRBV9 to TRBJ2-7, with TRBD2 identical over 7 bases. V trimming: 0 bases; J trimming: 4 bases; junction bases outside the gene matches: 7. The germline V gene has CDR1 SGDLS and CDR2 YYNGEE. The CDR3 spans 15 residues. The CDR3 DNA sequence: TGTGCCAGCAGCGTAGCGACTAGCTGGGTGTACGAGCAGTACTTC. It encodes CASSVATSWVYEQYF.

At least ten counts were recorded for this clonotype. This chain uses TRBV28 with TRBJ1-2; 12 bases line up with TRBD1. Per the germline V gene, CDR1 is MDHEN and CDR2 is SYDVKM. The V segment lost 4 bases and the J segment 10 bases; nucleotides outside the gene matches: 10. This CDR3 region has 15 residues. The CDR3 spells CASSSPGQGAQDYTF. In DNA, the CDR3 is TGTGCCAGCAGTTCACCGGGACAGGGGGCTCAGGACTACACCTTC.

The sample holds many counts of this clonotype. This chain joins TRBV4-2 and TRBJ2-4; weak D call: TRBD2 (6 bases). The CDR3 is made up of 12 amino acids. Germline CDR1 LGHNA, CDR2 YNFKEQ. The germline V and J ends were trimmed by 4 bases and 7 bases, with 8 bases remaining between them. The CDR3 region is CASSPGGNIQYF. In nucleotides, the CDR3 is TGTGCCAGCAGCCCTGGGGGGAACATTCAGTACTTC.

This clonotype showed up many times. The chain has TRBV28 and TRBJ1-5; D is undetermined. Per germline, CDR1 MDHEN and CDR2 SYDVKM. The V end lost 6 bases, the J end lost 0 bases, and 12 bases lay between the germline ends. The CDR3 totals 15 residues. The CDR3 region is CASRPGLYSNQPQHF. CDR3 coding DNA: TGTGCCAGCAGACCCGGCTTATATAGCAATCAGCCCCAGCATTTT.

This clonotype has a handful of counts. The genes are TRBV6-1 and TRBJ1-5, with TRBD1 matching over 9 bases. The CDR3 is 16 amino acids. J gave up 9 bases and V 3 bases, and 12 bases lay outside the gene matches. Germline CDR1 reads MNHNS; CDR2 reads SASEGT. CDR3 nucleotides: TGTGCCAGCAGTGATCCGGGACAGGGTTTTTTAGGGCCCCAGCATTTT. This gives the protein CASSDPGQGFLGPQHF.

This clonotype was seen at least ten times. The J gene is TRBJ2-2, the V gene TRBV7-2, with D tentatively TRBD1 or TRBD2 (5 bases each). V lost 4 bases and J lost 7, with 16 bases in between. In germline, CDR1 is SGHTA, CDR2 FQGNSA. CDR3 length: 15 residues. As DNA, the CDR3 is TGTGCCAGCAGCTATTGGGGGTACGGAGGCGGGGAGCTGTTTTTT. It is translated as CASSYWGYGGGELFF. The full variable domain, completed using reference TRBV7-2 and TRBJ2-2, is GAGVSQSPSNKVTEKGKDVELRCDPISGHTALYWYRQSLGQGLEFLIYFQGNSAPDKSGLPSDRFSAERTGGSVSTLTIQRTQQEDSAVYLCASSYWGYGGGELFFGEGSRLTVL.

This clonotype was observed many times. This sequence joins TRBV12-3 or TRBV12-4 and TRBJ2-3; 12 nucleotides line up with TRBD2. With 5 bases clipped from V and 6 bases from J, the junction kept 9 bases outside the gene matches. The CDR3 extends over 16 amino acids. CDR3 nucleotide sequence: TGTGCCAGCAGTACCAGGACTAGCGGGGACCCCGATACGCAGTATTTT. Its protein product is CASSTRTSGDPDTQYF.

This clonotype was seen many times. The J gene is TRBJ2-3, the V gene TRBV14; D not resolved. Looked up from germline, CDR1 is SGHDN and CDR2 is FVKESK. The V end was cut by 4 bases, the J end by 2 bases, with 16 bases between. This CDR3 is 16 amino acids long. For the CDR3, the DNA is TGTGCCAGCAGCCCCATCGGAAACAGTCTCACAGATACGCAGTATTTT. Amino acids: CASSPIGNSLTDTQYF.

The sample holds one count of this clonotype. With a much larger clone just one base away, this may be a read error. The chain couples TRBV28 to TRBJ2-2, with D uncertain. This CDR3 comprises 14 residues. CDR1 is MDHEN and CDR2 is SYDVKM in the germline V gene. The V end was cut by 1 base, the J end by 6 bases, with 9 bases between. CDR3 region: CASSLSLPPGELFF. The CDR3 nucleotides read TGTGCCAGCAGTTTATCCTTACCACCCGGGGAGCTGTTTTTT.

This clonotype came up many times. The CDR3 coding sequence is TGTGCCAGCAACCACCTAGAAGGGTTGGAGGGTCAGCCCCAGCATTTT. Translating gives CASNHLEGLEGQPQHF. The chain recombines TRBV7-3 with TRBJ1-5; D unclear. CDR3 size: 16 residues. Trimming left V 7 bases short and J 6 bases short, with 22 bases between. Per the germline V gene, CDR1 is SGHTA and CDR2 is FQGTGA.

V gene TRBV20-1 combines with J gene TRBJ1-5, with D hard to call. The CDR3 spans 14 residues. CDR1 is DFQATT and CDR2 is SNEGSKA in the germline V gene (reference sequence). Trimming stripped 0 bases from V and 0 bases from J, with 6 bases between. The chain's CDR3 is CSARDVSSNQPQHF. Written as DNA, the CDR3 is TGCAGTGCTAGAGATGTTAGTAGCAATCAGCCCCAGCATTTT.

This clonotype was recorded at least ten times. CDR3 sequence (DNA): TGTGCCAGCTCACCACCGGGAAGAGTTGGGGAAGCTTTCTTT. It specifies CASSPPGRVGEAFF. The chain has TRBV18 and TRBJ1-1; D gene ambiguous. V lost 0 bases, J lost 8 bases, and 13 bases lay in between. Germline V CDR1 and CDR2: KGHSH, LQKENI. The length of the CDR3 is 14 residues.

This clonotype was seen at least ten times. The chain is built from TRBV7-2 and TRBJ1-2; no reliable D call. The CDR3 has 15 residues. Between the trimmed V and J ends, which lost 5 bases and 4 bases, there was a span of 17 bases. Germline CDR1 is SGHTA and CDR2 is FQGNSA. The CDR3: CASSVTVNVVYGYTF. The CDR3 region has the DNA TGTGCCAGCAGCGTAACAGTCAACGTCGTCTATGGCTACACCTTC.

Concerning this clonotype: This may be a read error, as it is one base from a much larger clone. The CDR3 sequence is CDSSQDRVRVGEETQYF. In nucleotides, the CDR3 is TGCGACAGCAGCCAAGATCGAGTCAGGGTGGGGGAAGAGACCCAGTACTTC. This sequence joins TRBV4-3 and TRBJ2-5; the D gene could be TRBD1 or TRBD2 (5 bases each). The CDR3 covers 17 residues. Germline CDR1 and CDR2: LGHNA and YSLEER.

This clonotype occurred many times. The J gene is TRBJ1-1, the V gene TRBV7-2; D remains ambiguous. Trimming took off 5 bases at V and 2 bases at J, with 3 bases between the two ends. The CDR3 runs to 11 residues. CDR1 and CDR2 from the germline V gene are SGHTA and FQGNSA. In nucleotides, the CDR3 is TGTGCCAGCAGCCTTAACACTGAAGCTTTCTTT. This codes for CASSLNTEAFF. Full variable domain (outside the CDR3, taken from reference TRBV7-2 and TRBJ1-1): GAGVSQSPSNKVTEKGKDVELRCDPISGHTALYWYRQSLGQGLEFLIYFQGNSAPDKSGLPSDRFSAERTGGSVSTLTIQRTQQEDSAVYLCASSLNTEAFFGQGTRLTVV.